Included here is one T cell receptor (beta chain) sequence, with context. The sample belongs to a study of T cell responses to AZD1222 COVID-19 vaccine. TCRdb's table, derived via immunoSEQ multiplex PCR, lists solely in-frame clones and lacks some. Of fewer than 85,000 clones in the sample, 85% to 90% were seen once. The V gene end was trimmed by 5 bases and the J gene end by 0 bases; junction bases not matched to a gene: 13. Germline CDR1 reads LNHDA; CDR2 reads SQIVND (reference sequence). This CDR3 spans 19 amino acids. This TCR was sampled from an adult in good health. Sample: peripheral blood, taken on day 0 of AZD1222 vaccination. The chain recombines TRBV19 with TRBJ2-3, with 11 bases matching TRBD2. The CDR3 protein is CASSPSRTSGLTSTDTQYF. The CDR3 nucleotides read TGTGCCAGTAGTCCCTCCCGGACTAGCGGGTTAACTAGCACAGATACGCAGTATTTT.